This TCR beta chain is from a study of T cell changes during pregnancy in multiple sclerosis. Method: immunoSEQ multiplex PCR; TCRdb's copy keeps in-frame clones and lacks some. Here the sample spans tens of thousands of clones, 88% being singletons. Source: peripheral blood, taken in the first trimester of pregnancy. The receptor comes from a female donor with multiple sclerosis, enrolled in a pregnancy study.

CDR3 DNA sequence: TGTGCCATCAGTGAGCCTCTTACGGGGTACTATGGCTACACCTTC. This translates into CAISEPLTGYYGYTF. The gene calls are TRBV10-3 and TRBJ1-2; D is ambiguous. From germline, CDR1 is ENHRY and CDR2 SYGVKD. The CDR3 is made up of 15 amino acids. Trimming removed 2 bases from V and 3 bases from J, with 13 bases in between.